A single sample is the source of the 15 T cell receptor beta chains below, sequenced in a study of T cells in Graves' hyperthyroidism and ophthalmopathy. The investigators amplified TCR beta CDR3 regions from RNA transcripts. The primer set for the first-round RT-PCR of the TCR CDR3 was HTBI. TCRdb itself ran the multiplex PCR reads through MiXCR, one entry per CDR3 protein. The sample shows more than 550,000 distinct CDR3 sequences, just under 45% of them seen only once. The sequencing sample was made of peripheral blood or thyroid tissue (not recorded which). The receptors were sampled from an adult man with Graves' disease, either hyperthyroidism or ophthalmopathy (not recorded which).

This clonotype showed up many times. The J gene is TRBJ1-2, the V gene TRBV29-1; possible D gene TRBD1, 6 bases. Between the trimmed V and J ends, which lost 6 bases and 4 bases, there was a span of 15 bases. The CDR3 has 13 amino acids. Germline V gene data show CDR1 as SQVTM and CDR2 as ANQGSEA. In DNA, the CDR3 is TGCAGCGTCCGGATGGACAGATTCTATGGCTACACCTTC. This sequence encodes CSVRMDRFYGYTF.

In regard to this clonotype: This may stem from a read error, because a much larger clone lies one nucleotide away. The rearrangement links TRBV21-1 to TRBJ1-1; the D segment call TRBD1 is taken from the table without a DNA check. TRBV21-1 is listed as a pseudogene. The CDR3 runs 14 residues. The CDR3 loop reads CASSKQGVGTEAFF. CDR3 coding DNA: TGTGCCAGCAGCAAACAGGGCGTAGGCACTGAAGCTTTCTTT.

The rearrangement uses TRBV7-9 and TRBJ2-7; 9 bases fit TRBD1. The CDR3 runs to 15 residues. J was trimmed by 4 bases and V by 3 bases; bases with no gene match: 7. Looked up from germline, CDR1 is SEHNR and CDR2 is FQNEAQ (reference sequence). As DNA, the CDR3 is TGTGCCAGCAGCTTGACCGACGGACAGGGGTACGAGCAGTACTTC. It translates to CASSLTDGQGYEQYF.

This clonotype was seen just once. CDR3 nucleotides: TGTGCCAGCTCACCACCATTGGCGGGACTAGCGGACCAAGAGACCCAGTACTTC. Translation gives CASSPPLAGLADQETQYF. This chain joins TRBV12-3 or TRBV12-4 and TRBJ2-5; 11 bases map to TRBD2. Trimming removed 8 bases from V and 0 bases from J; junction bases left unmatched: 14. The CDR3 runs to 18 residues.

This clonotype was recorded many times. The chain carries TRBV25-1 and TRBJ1-2; D might be TRBD1 (5 bases). This CDR3 comprises 13 residues. The ends were cut back, 7 bases at V and 6 bases at J, with 15 bases in the middle. The V gene's germline CDR1 is MGHDK and CDR2 SYGVNS. CDR3 coding DNA: TGTGCCAGCAAGGGGAACACGGGGGATGGCTACACCTTC. The encoded protein is CASKGNTGDGYTF.

Concerning this clonotype itself: Relative to the germline gene, one junction end is altered; a read error may explain this. The chain links TRBV7-9 to TRBJ2-5, with D perhaps assigned TRBD1 or TRBD2 (5 bases each). The CDR3 sequence is 14 residues long. Per germline, CDR1 SEHNR and CDR2 FQNEAQ (reference sequence). CDR3 residues: CASSQDIGTETQYF. The CDR3 region has the DNA TGCGCCAGCAGCCAAGACATAGGGACAGAGACCCAGTACTTC.

V and J are TRBV12-3 or TRBV12-4 and TRBJ1-5; TRBD1 is a possible D gene (5 bases). The germline V and J ends were trimmed by 3 bases and 7 bases, with 10 bases remaining between them. The CDR3 runs 13 residues. CDR3 in amino acids: CASSFRVRQPQHF. CDR3 in DNA: TGTGCCAGCAGTTTCAGGGTTCGCCAGCCCCAGCATTTT.

In DNA, the CDR3 is TGTGCCAGCACCTCAGGGGGCAGGAACTATGGCTACACCTTC. This encodes CASTSGGRNYGYTF. This chain links TRBV7-2 with TRBJ1-2; 8 bases map to TRBD1. With V trimmed by 7 bases and J by 2 bases, 6 bases remained unmatched. The CDR3 consists of 14 residues. The germline V gene encodes CDR1 SGHTA and CDR2 FQGNSA.

This clonotype was recorded at least ten times. The J gene is TRBJ2-7, the V gene TRBV7-9, with TRBD2 identical over 7 bases. This CDR3 region has 14 residues. CDR1 and CDR2 (germline): SEHNR, FQNEAQ (reference sequence). V shed 1 base, J shed 2 bases, and the junction held 2 bases outside the gene matches. The CDR3 DNA reads as TGTGCCAGCAGCTTAGGCGGGGGTGCCTACGAGCAGTACTTC. This translates into CASSLGGGAYEQYF.

CDR3 sequence: CASSARVRLFAFF. CDR3 in DNA: TGTGCCAGCAGTGCCCGGGTCCGGTTGTTTGCTTTCTTT. The gene calls are TRBV25-1 and TRBJ1-1; D is undetermined. V lost 4 bases and J 11 bases, leaving 17 bases between the germline ends. Germline lookup yields CDR1 MGHDK and CDR2 SYGVNS. The CDR3 is 13 residues long.

The sample holds many counts of this clonotype. The rearrangement joins TRBV24-1 to TRBJ2-7, with D perhaps TRBD1 or TRBD2 (5 bases each). Trimming removed 5 bases at V and 3 bases at J, with 10 bases between. In germline, CDR1 is KGHDR, CDR2 SFDVKD. The CDR3 loop spans 13 amino acids. CDR3 amino acids: CATSGDGGYEQYF. The CDR3 DNA follows: TGTGCCACCAGTGGGGACGGCGGCTACGAGCAGTACTTC.

CDR3 coding DNA: TGCAGTGCTTCAGGCTACAATGAGCAGTTCTTC. Its protein is CSASGYNEQFF. The chain couples TRBV20-1 to TRBJ2-7; D uncertain. TRBJ2-1 matches the DNA end more closely, so the J call is doubtful. The CDR3 has 11 residues. The germline V gene has CDR1 DFQATT and CDR2 SNEGSKA (reference sequence).

V usage is TRBV25-1 and J usage is TRBJ2-5; tentative D call: TRBD1 (5 bases). The CDR3 sequence is 15 residues long. Germline CDR1 is MGHDK and CDR2 is SYGVNS. V was pared by 5 bases and J by 2 bases, with 15 bases between. The CDR3 is CASSSQGVKQETQYF. In DNA form, the CDR3 reads TGTGCCAGCAGTTCCCAAGGGGTCAAGCAAGAGACCCAGTACTTC.

The sample holds one count of this clonotype. V usage is TRBV6-1 and J usage is TRBJ1-1; D not resolved. This CDR3 is built from 13 residues. Trimming left V 9 bases short and J 11 bases short, with 22 bases between. The germline V gene has CDR1 MNHNS and CDR2 SASEGT. In DNA, the CDR3 is TGTGCCAGTGCCGAAAGGCGTTTGGTTAGGGCTTTCTTT. Its protein is CASAERRLVRAFF.

This clonotype turned up a few times. The genes are TRBV7-9 and TRBJ1-2; the D gene is possibly TRBD1 (5 bases). CDR1 and CDR2 (germline): SEHNR, FQNEAQ (reference sequence). The germline V and J ends were trimmed by 6 bases and 8 bases, with 19 bases remaining between them. This CDR3 has 14 residues. DNA of the CDR3: TGTGCCAGCAGTGAAACAGAGGGACCGAAGGGCTACACCTTC. As protein: CASSETEGPKGYTF.